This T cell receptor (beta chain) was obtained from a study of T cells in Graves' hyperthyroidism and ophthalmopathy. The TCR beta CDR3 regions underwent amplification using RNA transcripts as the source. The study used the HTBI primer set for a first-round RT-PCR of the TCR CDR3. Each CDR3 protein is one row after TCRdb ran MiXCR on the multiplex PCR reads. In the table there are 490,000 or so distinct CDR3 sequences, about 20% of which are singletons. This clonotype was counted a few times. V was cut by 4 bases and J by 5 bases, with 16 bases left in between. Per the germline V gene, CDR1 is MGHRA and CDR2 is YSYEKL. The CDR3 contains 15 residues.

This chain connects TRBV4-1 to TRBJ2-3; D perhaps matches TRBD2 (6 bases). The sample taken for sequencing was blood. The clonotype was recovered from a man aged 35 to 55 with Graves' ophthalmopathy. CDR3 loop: CASSPTGGSQDTQYF. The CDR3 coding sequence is TGCGCCAGCAGCCCAACCGGGGGATCACAAGATACGCAGTATTTT.